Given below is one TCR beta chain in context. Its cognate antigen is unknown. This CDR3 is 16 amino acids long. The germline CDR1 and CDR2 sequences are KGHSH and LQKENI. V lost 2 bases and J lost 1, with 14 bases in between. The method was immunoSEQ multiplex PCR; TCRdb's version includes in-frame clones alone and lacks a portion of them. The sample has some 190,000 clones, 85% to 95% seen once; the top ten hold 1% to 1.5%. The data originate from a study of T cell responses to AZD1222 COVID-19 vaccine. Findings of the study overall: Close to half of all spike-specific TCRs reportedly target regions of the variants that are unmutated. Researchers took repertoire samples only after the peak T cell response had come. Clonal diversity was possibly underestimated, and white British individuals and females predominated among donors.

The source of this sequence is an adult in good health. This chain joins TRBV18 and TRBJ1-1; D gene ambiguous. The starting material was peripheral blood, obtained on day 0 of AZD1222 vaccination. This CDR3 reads CASSPGEGSTNTEAFF. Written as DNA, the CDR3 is TGTGCCAGCTCACCAGGGGAGGGTTCCACGAACACTGAAGCTTTCTTT.